Each of the 23 T cell receptor beta chains below was sequenced from the same sample in a study of blood T cell repertoires in COVID-19 (dated by TCRdb to 2020 to 2021). The library was produced with the immunoSEQ multiplex PCR assay. TCRdb carries this immuneACCESS record with in-frame sequences only. Its versions omit some clonotypes, under half of them owing to an unresolved V gene in the studies checked, with the rest unexplained. Present in this sample are roughly 30,000 clones, approximately 89% of which were seen just once. Roughly 28% of the sample is held by the ten biggest clonotypes. Sequencing used peripheral blood. The origin of the receptors is a man older than 75 with acute or convalescent COVID-19.

The chain carries TRBV5-5 and TRBJ1-5; TRBD1 might be the D (6 bases). The germline V and J ends were trimmed by 3 bases and 9 bases, with 22 bases remaining between them. This CDR3 has 16 residues. Germline assignment: CDR1 SGHKS and CDR2 YYEKEE (reference sequence). The CDR3 coding sequence is TGTGCCAGCAGCTACGAAGGGGGAGAGCCCGGGACGCCCCAGCATTTT. Translating it yields CASSYEGGEPGTPQHF.

The chain has TRBV12-3 or TRBV12-4 and TRBJ1-1; possible D gene TRBD1, 6 bases. The germline V and J ends were trimmed by 7 bases and 8 bases, with 14 bases remaining between them. The CDR3 spans 12 residues. CDR3 in amino acids: CASTRTAIEAFF. CDR3 nucleotide sequence: TGTGCCAGCACGAGGACAGCGATAGAAGCTTTCTTT.

The chain uses TRBV3-1 (or the pseudogene TRBV3-2) and TRBJ2-1; TRBD2 aligns across 8 bases. Germline V gene data show CDR1 as LGHDT and CDR2 as YNNKEL (reference sequence). With 4 bases clipped from V and 5 bases from J, the junction kept 10 bases outside the gene matches. The CDR3 has 16 residues. CDR3 DNA sequence: TGTGCCAGCAGCCCGATAGGGGCTAGCGGGCACAATGAGCAGTTCTTC. Amino acids: CASSPIGASGHNEQFF.

This clone was seen once. The chain joins TRBV4-1 to TRBJ2-2; TRBD2 is a possible D gene (5 bases). The CDR3 totals 16 residues. The V and J ends lost 1 base and 5 bases respectively, with 14 bases between them. Germline CDR1 and CDR2: MGHRA and YSYEKL. The CDR3 sequence: CASSQVPSRVTGELFF. The CDR3 DNA follows: TGCGCCAGCAGCCAAGTTCCTTCGAGGGTAACCGGGGAGCTGTTTTTT.

The chain has TRBV20-1 and TRBJ2-7, with 10 bases that match TRBD2. J gave up 3 bases and V 3 bases, and 5 bases lay outside the gene matches. The CDR3 spans 14 residues. Germline V CDR1 and CDR2: DFQATT, SNEGSKA (reference sequence). The CDR3 reads CSASVPSGSYEQYF. DNA of the CDR3: TGCAGTGCTAGTGTCCCTAGCGGGAGCTACGAGCAGTACTTC.

The chain carries TRBV19 and TRBJ1-5, with 7 bases matching TRBD1. The junction had 1 base not matched to a gene; V was cut back by 5 bases and J by 0 bases. CDR1 is LNHDA and CDR2 is SQIVND in the germline V gene (reference sequence). The CDR3 has 14 residues. Here the CDR3 DNA reads TGTGCCAGTAGTGACAGGGCTAGCAATCAGCCCCAGCATTTT. Its protein product is CASSDRASNQPQHF. Looking up the rest from reference TRBV19 and TRBJ1-5 gives the full variable domain: DGGITQSPKYLFRKEGQNVTLSCEQNLNHDAMYWYRQDPGQGLRLIYYSQIVNDFQKGDIAEGYSVSREKKESFPLTVTSAQKNPTAFYLCASSDRASNQPQHFGDGTRLSIL.

This sequence joins TRBV21-1 and TRBJ2-2; the table names TRBD2, a call not compared with the DNA. TRBV21-1 is reported as a pseudogene. This CDR3 region has 14 residues. CDR3 coding DNA: TGTACCTTAGCGGGAGGGCCAAAAACCGGGGAGCTGTTTTTT. This gives the protein CTLAGGPKTGELFF.

J is TRBJ2-7 and V is TRBV5-6; 7 bases map to TRBD2. Per germline, CDR1 SGHDT and CDR2 YYEEEE. CDR3 length: 12 amino acids. V lost 3 bases, J lost 3 bases, and 0 bases stayed unmatched. CDR3 in DNA: TGTGCCAGCAGCTGGGGGGGCTACGAGCAGTACTTC. Amino acid sequence: CASSWGGYEQYF.

The rearrangement uses TRBV4-2 and TRBJ2-1; 12 nucleotides match TRBD2. From germline, CDR1 is LGHNA and CDR2 YNFKEQ. The ends lost 4 bases at V and 7 bases at J; junction bases unmatched: 5. The CDR3 totals 15 residues. CDR3 residues: CASSRLAGVGNEQFF. CDR3 coding DNA: TGTGCCAGCAGCCGACTAGCGGGAGTTGGGAATGAGCAGTTCTTC.

The rearrangement uses TRBV19 and TRBJ2-7; D gene ambiguous. The V gene's germline CDR1 is LNHDA and CDR2 SQIVND (reference sequence). The germline V and J ends were trimmed by 2 bases and 2 bases, with 10 bases remaining between them. CDR3 size: 14 residues. The CDR3 region is CASSINRVAYEQYF. CDR3 DNA: TGTGCCAGTAGTATAAACAGAGTTGCCTACGAGCAGTACTTC.

V and J are TRBV28 and TRBJ2-3; 9 nucleotides line up with TRBD1. The CDR3 totals 14 residues. Germline CDR1 is MDHEN and CDR2 is SYDVKM. V shed 5 bases, J shed 6 bases, and the junction held 6 bases outside the gene matches. The CDR3 spells CASSTSTGGDTQYF. For the CDR3, the DNA is TGTGCCAGCAGTACCTCGACAGGGGGGGATACGCAGTATTTT.

V and J are TRBV5-1 and TRBJ2-5; 7 bases fit TRBD2. Germline V CDR1 and CDR2: SGHRS, YFSETQ. The CDR3 extends over 15 amino acids. V shed 0 bases and J 5 bases; nucleotides not matched to a gene: 7. The CDR3 loop reads CASSLGGSGRETQYF. The CDR3 DNA reads as TGCGCCAGCAGCTTGGGCGGGAGCGGTAGGGAGACCCAGTACTTC. Full variable domain (rest looked up from reference TRBV5-1 and TRBJ2-5): KAGVTQTPRYLIKTRGQQVTLSCSPISGHRSVSWYQQTPGQGLQFLFEYFSETQRNKGNFPGRFSGRQFSNSRSEMNVSTLELGDSALYLCASSLGGSGRETQYFGPGTRLLVL.

V gene TRBV12-3 or TRBV12-4 combines with J gene TRBJ2-1; 7 positions match TRBD1. The CDR3 covers 13 residues. The V gene end was trimmed by 8 bases and the J gene end by 2 bases; junction bases not matched to a gene: 3. This CDR3 is CASGTATYNEQFF. The DNA of the CDR3 is TGTGCCAGCGGGACAGCCACCTACAATGAGCAGTTCTTC.

This chain joins TRBV23-1 and TRBJ2-4, with a tentative D call TRBD1 (5 bases). TRBV23-1 is noted as an ORF with a role that remains uncertain. The V end lost 4 bases, the J end lost 0 bases, and 22 bases lay between the germline ends. This CDR3 has 19 residues. The CDR3 reads CASSLGAHWTVVAKNIQYF. CDR3 in DNA: TGCGCCAGCAGTCTAGGGGCTCACTGGACCGTTGTAGCCAAAAACATTCAGTACTTC.

The CDR3, as DNA: TGTGCCAGCAGCACAGACAGGGGGCGCAGGTATGGCTACACCTTC. It is translated as CASSTDRGRRYGYTF. The V call is TRBV5-6, the J call TRBJ1-2, with 10 bases identical to TRBD1. V gave up 4 bases and J gave up 5 bases; unmatched junction bases: 8. Germline CDR1 SGHDT, CDR2 YYEEEE. This CDR3 has 15 amino acids.

This clone occurred once. The chain links TRBV19 to TRBJ2-2; maybe TRBD2 (5 bases). The CDR3 is 16 amino acids. The V and J ends lost 5 bases and 0 bases respectively, with 13 bases between them. Per the germline V gene, CDR1 is LNHDA and CDR2 is SQIVND (reference sequence). For the CDR3, the DNA is TGTGCCAGTAGTGCCTTCGGGATATCGAACACCGGGGAGCTGTTTTTT. Translation gives CASSAFGISNTGELFF.

V and J are TRBV2 and TRBJ2-1, with D uncertain. V gave up 4 bases and J gave up 6 bases, with 10 bases separating them. This CDR3 spans 13 amino acids. Germline V gene sequence: CDR1 SNHLY, CDR2 FYNNEI. The CDR3 bases are TGTGCCAGCAGTGTCGGCCGCGGCAATGAGCAGTTCTTC. Translation: CASSVGRGNEQFF.

This clone was counted a single time. This sequence joins TRBV11-3 and TRBJ2-3; 10 bases fit TRBD2. From germline, CDR1 is SGHNT and CDR2 YENEEA. The ends lost 4 bases at V and 6 bases at J; junction bases unmatched: 7. The CDR3 length is 15 residues. CDR3 DNA: TGTGCCAGCAGCTGGACTAGCGGAGAGTCCGATACGCAGTATTTT. Amino acid sequence: CASSWTSGESDTQYF.

The chain couples TRBV7-2 to TRBJ2-3; TRBD2 matches at 7 bases. The length of the CDR3 is 17 residues. The V gene's germline CDR1 is SGHTA and CDR2 FQGNSA. V dropped 3 bases and J dropped 7; count of bases not matched to a gene: 16. CDR3 sequence reads: CASSFSPWRGSGNTQYF. As DNA, the CDR3 is TGTGCCAGCAGCTTCTCCCCCTGGCGGGGGAGTGGGAATACGCAGTATTTT. Looking up the rest from reference TRBV7-2 and TRBJ2-3 gives the full variable domain: GAGVSQSPSNKVTEKGKDVELRCDPISGHTALYWYRQSLGQGLEFLIYFQGNSAPDKSGLPSDRFSAERTGGSVSTLTIQRTQQEDSAVYLCASSFSPWRGSGNTQYFGPGTRLTVL.

The V gene is TRBV6-2 or TRBV6-3, the J gene TRBJ2-5; 10 positions match TRBD2. The CDR3 runs 15 residues. V dropped 4 bases and J dropped 5; count of bases not matched to a gene: 7. Germline assignment: CDR1 MNHEY and CDR2 SVGEGT. The CDR3 sequence is CASSLEVAGGETQYF. The CDR3 nucleotides read TGTGCCAGCAGTTTGGAAGTAGCGGGAGGTGAGACCCAGTACTTC.

This chain joins TRBV18 and TRBJ2-7; TRBD2 aligns across 9 bases. Germline lookup yields CDR1 KGHSH and CDR2 LQKENI. Losses at the gene ends were 3 bases for V and 6 bases for J; bases not matched to a gene: 6. This CDR3 contains 14 residues. CDR3 in DNA: TGTGCCAGCTCACCCAGCGGGAGGTCTGGCGAGCAGTACTTC. The encoded protein is CASSPSGRSGEQYF.

The rearrangement uses TRBV2 and TRBJ2-7; TRBD1 matches 9 bases. The CDR3 length is 14 residues. The germline V gene encodes CDR1 SNHLY and CDR2 FYNNEI. The trim removed 6 bases at V and 5 bases at J, leaving 8 bases unmatched. The CDR3 region is CASSSSRTGDEQYF. In DNA form, the CDR3 reads TGTGCCAGCAGCTCCAGCCGGACAGGGGACGAGCAGTACTTC.

The table lists this clone with a few counts. The chain has TRBV4-1 and TRBJ2-4, with D possibly being TRBD2 (5 bases). This CDR3 region has 16 residues. Trimming left V 3 bases short and J 5 bases short, with 17 bases between. Looked up from germline, CDR1 is MGHRA and CDR2 is YSYEKL. This CDR3 reads CASSQGWGVGQNIQYF. CDR3 DNA sequence: TGCGCCAGCAGCCAGGGGTGGGGAGTCGGGCAAAACATTCAGTACTTC.